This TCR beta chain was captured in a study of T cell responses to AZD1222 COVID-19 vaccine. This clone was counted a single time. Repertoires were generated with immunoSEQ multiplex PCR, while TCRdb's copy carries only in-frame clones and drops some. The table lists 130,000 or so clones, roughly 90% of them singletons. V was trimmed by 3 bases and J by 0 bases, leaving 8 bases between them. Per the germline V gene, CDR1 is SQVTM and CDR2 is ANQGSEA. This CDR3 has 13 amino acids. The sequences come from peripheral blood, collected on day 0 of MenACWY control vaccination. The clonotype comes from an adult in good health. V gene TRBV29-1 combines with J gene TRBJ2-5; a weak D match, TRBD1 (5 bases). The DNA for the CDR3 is TGCAGCGTTGAGTCGGACAACCAAGAGACCCAGTACTTC. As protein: CSVESDNQETQYF.